The 7 T cell receptor beta chains presented below share a single source sample, sequenced in a study of blood T cell repertoires in COVID-19. Method: immunoSEQ multiplex PCR; TCRdb's copy keeps in-frame clones and lacks some. The data show 54,000 or so clones, 86% seen once. Specimen: peripheral blood. The source of these receptors is a woman aged 80 or over with acute or convalescent COVID-19.

This sequence joins TRBV7-9 and TRBJ2-1; possibly TRBD1 for D (6 bases). Per the germline V gene, CDR1 is SEHNR and CDR2 is FQNEAQ (reference sequence). V gave up 5 bases and J gave up 8 bases, with 16 bases separating them. This CDR3 is 14 amino acids long. The CDR3 is CASSTKGGGYEQFF. In DNA, the CDR3 is TGTGCCAGCAGCACGAAAGGTGGGGGCTATGAGCAGTTCTTC.

The chain links TRBV4-1 to TRBJ1-2; 7 bases agree with TRBD1. CDR1 is MGHRA and CDR2 is YSYEKL in the germline V gene. The CDR3 sequence is 15 residues long. J gave up 2 bases and V 2 bases, and 5 bases lay outside the gene matches. The CDR3 loop reads CASSQSQGTNYGYTF. In DNA form, the CDR3 reads TGCGCCAGCAGCCAATCACAGGGGACAAACTATGGCTACACCTTC.

The chain couples TRBV7-6 to TRBJ1-6; 7 bases fit TRBD1. The CDR3 is made up of 16 amino acids. With 1 base clipped from V and 5 bases from J, the junction kept 5 bases outside the gene matches. CDR1 and CDR2 (germline): SGHVS, FNYEAQ. The CDR3 nucleotides are TGTGCCAGCAGCTTAGAACAGGGGCCGGATAATTCACCCCTCCACTTT. This sequence encodes CASSLEQGPDNSPLHF.

In this sample, this clone turned up once. V is TRBV19 and J is TRBJ1-1, with D unclear. V lost 1 base and J 0 bases, leaving 12 bases between the germline ends. Germline CDR1 LNHDA, CDR2 SQIVND (reference sequence). CDR3 length: 16 amino acids. CDR3 in amino acids: CASSIGVRRLNTEAFF. The CDR3 DNA sequence: TGTGCCAGTAGTATAGGTGTCAGGAGGTTGAACACTGAAGCTTTCTTT.

The chain uses TRBV12-5 and TRBJ1-2; possible D gene TRBD1, 6 bases. Trimming took 1 base from V and 7 from J, leaving 13 bases between them. CDR1 and CDR2 (germline): LGHNT, FRNRAP. The CDR3 extends over 14 amino acids. This CDR3 reads CASGLEQGLGGYTF. The CDR3 region has the DNA TGTGCTAGTGGTTTGGAACAGGGTCTTGGTGGCTACACCTTC.

The chain carries TRBV29-1 and TRBJ2-7; a possible D gene is TRBD1 (6 bases). This CDR3 comprises 12 residues. Trimming took off 6 bases at V and 1 base at J, with 10 bases between the two ends. From germline, CDR1 is SQVTM and CDR2 ANQGSEA. The CDR3 reads CSVGQTSYEQYF. The CDR3, as DNA: TGCAGCGTAGGACAGACATCCTACGAGCAGTACTTC.

The chain links TRBV12-3 or TRBV12-4 to TRBJ1-2, with TRBD1 as a possible D gene (5 bases). Deletions cut 3 bases from V and 6 bases from J, with 8 bases between. The CDR3 consists of 12 residues. CDR3 residues: CASSLQGDGYTF. As DNA, the CDR3 is TGTGCCAGCAGTTTGCAGGGCGATGGCTACACCTTC.